This is a list of T cell receptor beta chains from one sample in a study of blood T cell repertoires in COVID-19. TCRdb keeps only in-frame clones here, not all; method: immunoSEQ multiplex PCR. Here the sample spans 200,000 to 250,000 clones, over 80% being singletons. The sequenced sample was peripheral blood. The receptors derive from a young man with COVID-19, enrolled during active disease. Both conserved end residues are part of each CDR3. D genes are given only for firm matches. Only part of the rows carry a size: once, few, many, or a class if the clone is expanded.

v_call: TRBV5-8
d_call: .
j_call: TRBJ2-1
clone_size: .
cdr3_nt: TGTGCCAGCAGCTTGGGGTCTAGCGCCTACAATGAGCAGTTCTTC
cdr3_aa: CASSLGSSAYNEQFF

v_call: TRBV13
d_call: TRBD1
j_call: TRBJ2-7
clone_size: .
cdr3_nt: TGTGCCAGCAGCCCACAGGGGGCCTCCTACGAGCAGTACTTC
cdr3_aa: CASSPQGASYEQYF

v_call: TRBV4-3
d_call: .
j_call: TRBJ2-3
clone_size: .
cdr3_nt: TGCGCCAGCAGCCATAACAGCCCAGATACGCAGTATTTT
cdr3_aa: CASSHNSPDTQYF

v_call: TRBV4-3
d_call: .
j_call: TRBJ1-1
clone_size: .
cdr3_nt: TGCGCCAGCAGCGGGACCTTCAGGGGTGAAGCTTTCTTT
cdr3_aa: CASSGTFRGEAFF

v_call: TRBV28
d_call: TRBD2
j_call: TRBJ2-1
clone_size: .
cdr3_nt: TGTGCCAGCAGTTCACGGACTAGTAGGGAGTTCTTC
cdr3_aa: CASSSRTSREFF

v_call: TRBV5-6
d_call: TRBD2
j_call: TRBJ2-7
clone_size: .
cdr3_nt: TGTGCCAGCAGCTTGGTTGGGAGGGCCTTACGCGAGCAGTACTTC
cdr3_aa: CASSLVGRALREQYF

v_call: TRBV10-3
d_call: .
j_call: TRBJ1-2
clone_size: .
cdr3_nt: TGTGCCACCACTCGGCCGGGAGGGGGCTACACCTTC
cdr3_aa: CATTRPGGGYTF

v_call: TRBV14
d_call: TRBD2
j_call: TRBJ2-1
clone_size: .
cdr3_nt: TGTGCCAGCAGCCCACGACTAGCGGGAGAAAATGAGCAGTTCTTC
cdr3_aa: CASSPRLAGENEQFF

v_call: TRBV19
d_call: TRBD1
j_call: TRBJ1-2
clone_size: once
cdr3_nt: TGTGCCAGTCGAGCGGGACAGGGGACTTCGTATGGCTACACCTTC
cdr3_aa: CASRAGQGTSYGYTF

v_call: TRBV7-2
d_call: .
j_call: TRBJ1-5
clone_size: .
cdr3_nt: TGTGCCAGCAGCTTAGTCAGGGAGCCCCAGCATTTT
cdr3_aa: CASSLVREPQHF

v_call: TRBV27
d_call: TRBD1
j_call: TRBJ1-3
clone_size: .
cdr3_nt: TGTGCCAGCAGTGCCCACACAGGGGGACCTGGAAACACCATATATTTT
cdr3_aa: CASSAHTGGPGNTIYF

v_call: TRBV19
d_call: .
j_call: TRBJ1-5
clone_size: .
cdr3_nt: TGTGCCAGTAGGACTCTACTTTATAGCAATCAGCCCCAGCATTTT
cdr3_aa: CASRTLLYSNQPQHF

v_call: TRBV5-1
d_call: .
j_call: TRBJ2-3
clone_size: .
cdr3_nt: TGCGCCAGCAGCTTGGGACAGCTAGGGGATACGCAGTATTTT
cdr3_aa: CASSLGQLGDTQYF

v_call: TRBV5-1
d_call: .
j_call: TRBJ1-4
clone_size: .
cdr3_nt: TGCGCCAGCAGCCTAGGGGCAACTAATGAAAAACTGTTTTTT
cdr3_aa: CASSLGATNEKLFF

v_call: TRBV19
d_call: TRBD1
j_call: TRBJ1-5
clone_size: once
cdr3_nt: TGTGCCAGTAGTACGGACAGGTGGGTAGGTAGCAATCAGCCCCAGCATTTT
cdr3_aa: CASSTDRWVGSNQPQHF